This T cell receptor (beta chain) was sequenced during a study of T cell changes during pregnancy in multiple sclerosis. The assay was immunoSEQ multiplex PCR, and TCRdb's table has in-frame clones only and misses some. The data hold 30,000 to 40,000 clones, with about nine tenths observed a single time. The CDR3 consists of 15 residues. Germline V gives CDR1 MNHNS, CDR2 SASEGT. Trimming removed 4 bases from V and 6 bases from J; junction bases left unmatched: 11. The chain links TRBV6-1 to TRBJ2-7; 8 bases map to TRBD1. Sequences were derived from CD8+ T cells from peripheral blood mononuclear cells, sampled in the second trimester of pregnancy. This receptor was obtained from a female donor with multiple sclerosis, enrolled in a pregnancy study. CDR3 coding DNA: TGTGCCAGCAGTGTACTTGGGGACAGGACCCCCGAGCAGTACTTC. Amino acids: CASSVLGDRTPEQYF.